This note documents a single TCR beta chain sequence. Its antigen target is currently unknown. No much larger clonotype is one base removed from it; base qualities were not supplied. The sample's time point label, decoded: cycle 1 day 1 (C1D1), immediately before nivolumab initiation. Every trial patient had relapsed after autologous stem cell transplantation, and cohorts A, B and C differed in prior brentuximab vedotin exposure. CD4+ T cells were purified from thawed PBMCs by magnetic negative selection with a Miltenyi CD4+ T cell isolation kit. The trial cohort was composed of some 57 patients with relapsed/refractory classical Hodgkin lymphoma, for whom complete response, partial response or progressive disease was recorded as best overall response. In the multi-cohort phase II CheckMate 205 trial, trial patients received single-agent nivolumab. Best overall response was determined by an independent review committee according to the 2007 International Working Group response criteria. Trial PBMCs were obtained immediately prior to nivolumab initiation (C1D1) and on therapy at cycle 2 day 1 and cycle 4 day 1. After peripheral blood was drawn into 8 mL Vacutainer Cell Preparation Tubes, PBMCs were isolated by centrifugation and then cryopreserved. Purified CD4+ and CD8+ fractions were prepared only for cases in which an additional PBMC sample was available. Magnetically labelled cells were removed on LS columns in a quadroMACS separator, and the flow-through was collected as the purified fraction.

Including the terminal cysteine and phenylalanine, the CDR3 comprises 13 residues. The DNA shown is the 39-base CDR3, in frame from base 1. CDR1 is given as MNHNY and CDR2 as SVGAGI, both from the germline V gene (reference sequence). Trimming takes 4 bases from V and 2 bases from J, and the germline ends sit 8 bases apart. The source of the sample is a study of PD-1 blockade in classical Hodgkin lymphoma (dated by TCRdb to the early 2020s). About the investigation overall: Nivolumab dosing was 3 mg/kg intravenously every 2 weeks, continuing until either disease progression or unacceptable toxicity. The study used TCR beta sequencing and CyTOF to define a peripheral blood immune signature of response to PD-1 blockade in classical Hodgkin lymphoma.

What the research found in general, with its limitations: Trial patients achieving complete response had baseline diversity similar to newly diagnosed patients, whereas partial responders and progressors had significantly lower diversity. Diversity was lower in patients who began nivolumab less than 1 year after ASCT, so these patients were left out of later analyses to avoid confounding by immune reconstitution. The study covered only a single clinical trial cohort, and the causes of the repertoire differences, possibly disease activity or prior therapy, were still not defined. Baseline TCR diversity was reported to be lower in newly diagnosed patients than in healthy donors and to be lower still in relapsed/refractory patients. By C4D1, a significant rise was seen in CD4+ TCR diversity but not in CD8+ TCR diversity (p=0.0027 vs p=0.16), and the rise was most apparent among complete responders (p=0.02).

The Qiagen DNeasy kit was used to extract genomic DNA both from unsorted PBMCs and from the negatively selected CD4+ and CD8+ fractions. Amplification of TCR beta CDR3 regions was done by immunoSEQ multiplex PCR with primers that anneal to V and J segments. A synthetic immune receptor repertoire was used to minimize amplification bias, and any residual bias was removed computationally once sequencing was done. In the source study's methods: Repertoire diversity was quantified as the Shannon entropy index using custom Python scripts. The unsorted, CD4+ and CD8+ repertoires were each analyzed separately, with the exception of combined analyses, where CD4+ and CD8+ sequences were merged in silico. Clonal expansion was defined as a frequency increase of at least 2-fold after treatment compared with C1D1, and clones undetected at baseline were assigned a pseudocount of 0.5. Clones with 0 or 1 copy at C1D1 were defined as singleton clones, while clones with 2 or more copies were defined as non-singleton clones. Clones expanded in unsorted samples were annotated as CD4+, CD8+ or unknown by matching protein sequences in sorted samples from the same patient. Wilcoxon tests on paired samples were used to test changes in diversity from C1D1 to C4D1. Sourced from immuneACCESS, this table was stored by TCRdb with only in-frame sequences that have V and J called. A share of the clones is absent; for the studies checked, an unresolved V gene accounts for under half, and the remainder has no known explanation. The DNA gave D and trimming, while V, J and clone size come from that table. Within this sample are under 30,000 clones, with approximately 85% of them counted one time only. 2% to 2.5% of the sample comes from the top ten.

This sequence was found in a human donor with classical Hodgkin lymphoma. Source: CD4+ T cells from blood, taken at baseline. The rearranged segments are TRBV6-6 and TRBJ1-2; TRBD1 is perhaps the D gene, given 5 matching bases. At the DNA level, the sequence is TGTGCCAGCAGTTCGGGACGGAACTATGGCTACACCTTC. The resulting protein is CASSSGRNYGYTF.